Below, one TCR beta chain is given with its context. Germline CDR1 is SGHRS and CDR2 is YFSETQ. V shed 0 bases, J shed 10 bases, and the junction held 7 bases outside the gene matches. The length of the CDR3 is 14 residues. 5'RACE generated cDNA with 10-nucleotide random UMIs. MiXCR, applied by TCRdb to the 5' RACE reads, yields one record per CDR3 protein. The repertoire holds 30,000 or so distinct CDR3 sequences, with about an eighth as singletons. The data derive from a study of neurological immune-mediated disorders. Time point: technical triplicate 2. The TCR sequence derives from a female donor with HTLV-1-associated myelopathy (HAM/TSP). The rearrangement joins TRBV5-1 to TRBJ1-5; 7 bases align to TRBD1. The sample comprised CD4+ T cells from blood. The CDR3 DNA reads as TGCGCCAGCAGCTTGGGGACAGGATCTCATCCCCAGCATTTT. This sequence encodes CASSLGTGSHPQHF.